The 28 T cell receptor beta chains presented below share a single source sample, sequenced in a study of blood T cells in healthy people across ages. PCR was performed a second time for roughly 7 to 11 cycles using a sample-barcoded 5' primer and a J-beta primer mix. TCRdb used MiXCR to reprocess the 5' RACE reads, holding one entry per CDR3 protein. The table includes a few hundred thousand distinct CDR3 sequences, around 27% detected once. The same specimen was also included in a second study, on T cells of mothers and their children.

Sequencing was performed on blood. These receptors were obtained from a boy under 10 years old in good health.

This chain connects TRBV27 to TRBJ1-6; TRBD1 agrees at 11 bases. The CDR3 loop spans 15 amino acids. Germline assignment: CDR1 MNHEY and CDR2 SMNVEV (reference sequence). With 8 bases clipped from V and 7 bases from J, the junction kept 7 bases outside the gene matches. CDR3: CASYGQGAKNSPLHF. Here the CDR3 DNA reads TGTGCCAGCTACGGACAGGGGGCTAAGAATTCACCCCTCCACTTT.

V usage is TRBV6-4 and J usage is TRBJ2-7; 7 nucleotides match TRBD2. Trimming at V came to 2 bases and at J to 2 bases, leaving 9 bases not matched to a gene. There are 16 residues in the CDR3. Germline CDR1 and CDR2: MRHNA and SNTAGT. The CDR3 protein is CASSDREGDSTYEQYV. CDR3 coding DNA: TGTGCCAGCAGTGACAGGGAGGGAGACTCAACCTACGAGCAGTACGTC.

In this sample, this clonotype turned up a few times. The chain joins TRBV12-3 or TRBV12-4 to TRBJ1-2; D gene uncertain. The germline V and J ends were trimmed by 2 bases and 8 bases, with 15 bases remaining between them. There are 14 residues in the CDR3. CDR3 coding DNA: TGTGCCAGCAGTTTATTAGTATCGCCGGGGGGCTACACCTTC. Its translation: CASSLLVSPGGYTF.

There are a few counts of this clonotype. CDR3: CAGGGQGRVTQYF. In nucleotides, the CDR3 is TGTGCCGGCGGTGGACAGGGTAGGGTGACCCAGTACTTC. V and J are TRBV30 and TRBJ2-5, with 8 bases identical to TRBD1. Per the germline V gene, CDR1 is GTSNPN and CDR2 is SVGIG (reference sequence). Trimming removed 8 bases from V and 7 bases from J; junction bases left unmatched: 12. The CDR3 loop spans 13 amino acids.

The chain has TRBV5-1 and TRBJ2-7; no clear D gene. The CDR3 extends over 13 amino acids. V was pared by 1 base and J by 4 bases, with 9 bases between. The germline V gene has CDR1 SGHRS and CDR2 YFSETQ. The CDR3 loop is CASSLHSVYEQYF. The CDR3, as DNA: TGCGCCAGCAGCTTGCACAGCGTTTACGAGCAGTACTTC.

This clonotype has a handful of counts. This chain uses TRBV7-9 with TRBJ2-3; possibly TRBD2 for D (6 bases). Per germline, CDR1 SEHNR and CDR2 FQNEAQ (reference sequence). Trimming shortened V by 5 bases and J by 0 bases, and 12 bases separated the two germline ends. The CDR3 has 15 amino acids. CDR3 coding DNA: TGTGCCAGCAGCCCCGGGACTGCGAGCACAGATACGCAGTATTTT. As protein: CASSPGTASTDTQYF.

The chain has TRBV5-4 and TRBJ1-1; a weak D match, TRBD1 (6 bases). The CDR3 sequence is 18 residues long. Germline CDR1 SGHNT, CDR2 YYREEE (reference sequence). Trimming pared 4 bases from V and 0 bases from J, leaving 22 bases between. In nucleotides, the CDR3 is TGTGCCAGCAGCCCGATTATGACAGGCAAGACTATGAACACTGAAGCTTTCTTT. It encodes CASSPIMTGKTMNTEAFF.

This clonotype was recorded a few times. The CDR3: CASSPQGSFNEKLFF. The CDR3 DNA is TGTGCCAGCAGCCCCCAAGGCAGTTTTAATGAAAAACTGTTTTTT. The gene calls are TRBV7-9 and TRBJ1-4; D is unclear. The V and J ends lost 5 bases and 4 bases respectively, with 14 bases between them. CDR1 and CDR2 (germline): SEHNR, FQNEAQ (reference sequence). The CDR3 length is 15 residues.

The sample holds a few counts of this clonotype. The chain carries TRBV6-6 and TRBJ2-2; D gene unclear. The germline V gene has CDR1 MNHNY and CDR2 SVGAGI (reference sequence). With 2 bases removed from V and 4 bases from J, the gap between germline ends came to 8 bases. This CDR3 region has 14 residues. In nucleotides, the CDR3 is TGTGCCAGCAGTTACAGTCGTTTCACCGGGGAGCTGTTTTTT. This encodes CASSYSRFTGELFF.

The CDR3: CASSYVGQNTGELFF. In nucleotides, the CDR3 is TGTGCCAGCAGTTACGTTGGACAGAACACCGGGGAGCTGTTTTTT. The chain has TRBV6-5 and TRBJ2-2; a possible D gene is TRBD1 (5 bases). Germline values: CDR1 MNHEY, CDR2 SVGAGI. The CDR3 is made up of 15 amino acids. Trimming took 2 bases from V and 1 from J, leaving 8 bases between them.

CDR3 in amino acids: CASSPGDTGELFF. CDR3 in DNA: TGTGCCAGCAGCCCAGGGGACACCGGGGAGCTGTTTTTT. The chain links TRBV13 to TRBJ2-2; TRBD1 might be the D (6 bases). This CDR3 is built from 13 residues. V lost 5 bases and J lost 3, with 7 bases in between. The germline V gene has CDR1 PRHDT and CDR2 FYEKMQ (reference sequence). The full variable domain, with the rest looked up from reference TRBV13 and TRBJ2-2, is AAGVIQSPRHLIKEKRETATLKCYPIPRHDTVYWYQQGPGQDPQFLISFYEKMQSDKGSIPDRFSAQQFSDYHSELNMSSLELGDSALYFCASSPGDTGELFFGEGSRLTVL.

The gene calls are TRBV5-5 and TRBJ1-2; possible D gene TRBD1, 5 bases. Germline loops: CDR1 SGHKS, CDR2 YYEKEE (reference sequence). V dropped 2 bases and J dropped 7 bases, with 9 bases sitting between them. The CDR3 totals 12 residues. CDR3: CASSFRESGYTF. CDR3 sequence (DNA): TGTGCCAGCAGCTTCAGGGAGAGTGGCTACACCTTC.

This clonotype was seen a handful of times. V is TRBV9 and J is TRBJ2-6; D not resolved. Deletions cut 0 bases from V and 2 bases from J, with 15 bases between. The CDR3 runs to 18 residues. Per the germline V gene, CDR1 is SGDLS and CDR2 is YYNGEE. CDR3 coding DNA: TGTGCCAGCAGCGTAGGCCCTCGCCCGTCTCCTGGGGCCAACGTCCTGACTTTC. Translating it yields CASSVGPRPSPGANVLTF. The full variable domain, completed using reference TRBV9 and TRBJ2-6, is DSGVTQTPKHLITATGQRVTLRCSPRSGDLSVYWYQQSLDQGLQFLIQYYNGEERAKGNILERFSAQQFPDLHSELNLSSLELGDSALYFCASSVGPRPSPGANVLTFGAGSRLTVL.

This clonotype was observed a handful of times. V gene TRBV29-1 combines with J gene TRBJ1-2; tentative D call: TRBD1 (6 bases). Trimming stripped 5 bases from V and 4 bases from J, with 14 bases between. The CDR3 runs 13 residues. Germline CDR1 reads SQVTM; CDR2 reads ANQGSEA. The CDR3 here is CSVLGQGIYGYTF. The CDR3 DNA reads TGCAGCGTTCTTGGGCAGGGGATCTATGGCTACACCTTC.

The chain is built from TRBV2 and TRBJ1-3; D remains ambiguous. The ends were cut back, 3 bases at V and 0 bases at J, with 15 bases in the middle. The CDR3 is 17 residues long. Looked up from germline, CDR1 is SNHLY and CDR2 is FYNNEI. The CDR3 DNA sequence: TGTGCCAGCAGTGAGTTCGGTGTAGGGAACTCTGGAAACACCATATATTTT. Translated, it gives CASSEFGVGNSGNTIYF.

The chain recombines TRBV7-2 with TRBJ2-7; 7 bases map to TRBD2. Germline V gives CDR1 SGHTA, CDR2 FQGNSA. V dropped 6 bases and J dropped 3; count of bases not matched to a gene: 14. This CDR3 contains 16 residues. CDR3 sequence: CASRQTAGEWFYEQYF. CDR3 nucleotides: TGTGCCAGCAGGCAAACCGCGGGAGAGTGGTTCTACGAGCAGTACTTC.

This clonotype was found a few times. The chain is built from TRBV15 and TRBJ2-6; the D is unclear. There are 16 residues in the CDR3. Between the trimmed V and J ends, which lost 3 bases and 4 bases, there was a span of 13 bases. CDR1 is LNHNV, CDR2 YYDKDF, per germline (reference sequence). Written as DNA, the CDR3 is TGTGCCACCAGCAGTTCCAAGGGTTCAGGGGCCAACGTCCTGACTTTC. Its protein is CATSSSKGSGANVLTF.

As for this clonotype: The germline gene is not matched at one end of the junction; a read error may be the cause. The rearrangement links TRBV20-1 to TRBJ2-7; the match to TRBD2 covers 8 bases. CDR1 is DFQATT and CDR2 is SNEGSKA in the germline V gene (reference sequence). This CDR3 is built from 14 residues. CDR3 bases: TGCAGTGCTAGAGATCGGGGGGGCCTCTACGAGCGGTACTTC. Its protein is CSARDRGGLYERYF.

The chain carries TRBV30 and TRBJ2-1; 7 positions match TRBD2. Germline loops: CDR1 GTSNPN, CDR2 SVGIG (reference sequence). The J segment lost 4 bases and the V segment lost 1 base, leaving 7 bases of the junction unmatched. The CDR3 contains 15 residues. The CDR3 DNA follows: TGTGCCTGGAGTGGTTCGGGACTACGTTACAATGAGCAGTTCTTC. It encodes CAWSGSGLRYNEQFF.

Only a few counts were recorded for this clonotype. This sequence joins TRBV29-1 and TRBJ2-1, with D perhaps being TRBD1 or TRBD2 (5 bases each). Judging by the DNA end, TRBJ2-5 fits better; the J call may be wrong. The CDR3 has 15 residues. Germline CDR1 is SQVTM and CDR2 is ANQGSEA. CDR3 region: CSVEGGSGGDETQYF. In DNA, the CDR3 is TGCAGCGTTGAAGGGGGGTCTGGGGGAGACGAGACCCAGTACTTC.

The V call is TRBV7-6, the J call TRBJ1-1, with 9 bases matching TRBD1. V was clipped by 5 bases and J by 7 bases; unmatched bases: 8. CDR3 length equals 14 residues. Germline CDR1 is SGHVS and CDR2 is FNYEAQ. The CDR3 loop reads CASSLGQGGGEAFF. The CDR3 region has the DNA TGTGCCAGCAGCCTGGGACAGGGAGGGGGTGAAGCTTTCTTT.

A few counts support this clonotype. This chain uses TRBV5-1 with TRBJ1-3; D unclear. V was shortened by 3 bases and J by 2 bases, with 9 bases between the two germline ends. CDR1 SGHRS and CDR2 YFSETQ come from the germline V gene. There are 14 residues in the CDR3. CDR3: CASSSGGAGNTIYF. Written as DNA, the CDR3 is TGCGCCAGCAGCTCTGGCGGGGCTGGAAACACCATATATTTT.

The chain links TRBV29-1 to TRBJ1-3, with 7 bases lining up with TRBD1. The CDR3 totals 13 residues. CDR1 and CDR2 from the germline V gene are SQVTM and ANQGSEA. V was pared by 7 bases and J by 5 bases, with 8 bases of the junction left unmatched. The CDR3 DNA follows: TGCAGCGGCGTGGGGGACAGTAGAAACACCATATATTTT. Its translation: CSGVGDSRNTIYF.

In its sample, this clonotype was seen a few times. This chain joins TRBV6-6 and TRBJ2-7; TRBD2 agrees at 9 bases. The V segment lost 6 bases and the J segment 13 bases; nucleotides outside the gene matches: 10. This CDR3 is built from 12 residues. CDR1 is MNHNY, CDR2 SVGAGI, per germline (reference sequence). Here the CDR3 reads CASSEPDGTSYF. The CDR3 nucleotides are TGTGCCAGCAGCGAGCCGGACGGGACTAGCTACTTC.

The chain recombines TRBV7-9 with TRBJ2-7; D is possibly TRBD2 (6 bases). This CDR3 is 13 amino acids long. V was shortened by 3 bases and J by 2 bases, with 8 bases between the two germline ends. Per the germline V gene, CDR1 is SEHNR and CDR2 is FQNEAQ (reference sequence). CDR3 bases: TGTGCCAGCAGCTTCTGGGGGGCCTACGAGCAGTACTTC. This sequence encodes CASSFWGAYEQYF.

V is TRBV6-5 and J is TRBJ1-2, with 7 bases matching TRBD1. The CDR3 consists of 13 residues. Trimming at V came to 5 bases and at J to 5 bases, leaving 5 bases not matched to a gene. Germline V gene sequence: CDR1 MNHEY, CDR2 SVGAGI. The CDR3 DNA sequence: TGTGCCAGCAGTCGGGACAGAAAGTATGGCTACACCTTC. This sequence encodes CASSRDRKYGYTF.

This clonotype was observed a handful of times. V gene TRBV7-2 combines with J gene TRBJ1-4, with 8 bases fitting TRBD1. Germline trimming cut 4 bases from V and 5 bases from J; bases unmatched to any gene: 12. The length of the CDR3 is 17 residues. Germline CDR1 reads SGHTA; CDR2 reads FQGNSA. The CDR3 spells CASSSPDQDRENEKLFF. The CDR3 bases are TGTGCCAGCAGCTCGCCCGACCAGGACAGGGAAAATGAAAAACTGTTTTTT.

This sequence joins TRBV6-6 and TRBJ2-2; D is unresolved. The CDR3 is 14 amino acids. With 6 bases removed from V and 0 bases from J, the gap between germline ends came to 8 bases. Germline V gene data show CDR1 as MNHNY and CDR2 as SVGAGI (reference sequence). CDR3 nucleotide sequence: TGTGCCAGCAGCCACAGCGCGAACACCGGGGAGCTGTTTTTT. It codes for CASSHSANTGELFF.